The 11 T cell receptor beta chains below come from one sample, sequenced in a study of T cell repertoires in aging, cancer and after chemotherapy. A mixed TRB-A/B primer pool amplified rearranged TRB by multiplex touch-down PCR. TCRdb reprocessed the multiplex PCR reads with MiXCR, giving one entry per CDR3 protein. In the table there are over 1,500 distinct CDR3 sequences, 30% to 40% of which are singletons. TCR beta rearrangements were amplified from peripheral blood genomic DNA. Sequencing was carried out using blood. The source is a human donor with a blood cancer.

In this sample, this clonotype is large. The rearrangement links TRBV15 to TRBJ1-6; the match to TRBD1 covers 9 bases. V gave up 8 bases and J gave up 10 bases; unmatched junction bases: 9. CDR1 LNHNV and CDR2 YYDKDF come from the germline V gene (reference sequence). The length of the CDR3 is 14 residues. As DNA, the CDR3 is TGTGCCACCGCCCCGGACAGGGGTGGATCACCCCTCCACTTT. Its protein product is CATAPDRGGSPLHF.

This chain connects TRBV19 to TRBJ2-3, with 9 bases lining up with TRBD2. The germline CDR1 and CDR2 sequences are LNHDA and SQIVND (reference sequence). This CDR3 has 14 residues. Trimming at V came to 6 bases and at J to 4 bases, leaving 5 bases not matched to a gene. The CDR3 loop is CASSRLAAADTQYF. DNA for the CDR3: TGTGCCAGTAGCAGACTAGCGGCGGCAGATACGCAGTATTTT.

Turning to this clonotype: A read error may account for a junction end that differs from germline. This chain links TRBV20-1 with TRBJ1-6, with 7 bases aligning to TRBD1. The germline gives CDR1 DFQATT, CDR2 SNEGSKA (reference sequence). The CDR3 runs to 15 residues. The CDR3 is CTAIQGMTYNSPLHF. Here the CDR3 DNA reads TGCACTGCTATACAGGGGATGACCTATAATTCACCCCTCCACTTT.

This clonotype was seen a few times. CDR3 DNA sequence: TGTGCCAGCAGCTCCCCGGGACAGGGATCCGGGGAGCTGTTTTTT. Translation: CASSSPGQGSGELFF. The V call is TRBV12-3 or TRBV12-4, the J call TRBJ2-2; 9 nucleotides align to TRBD1. The CDR3 runs 15 residues. V lost 6 bases, J lost 6 bases, and 8 bases stayed unmatched.

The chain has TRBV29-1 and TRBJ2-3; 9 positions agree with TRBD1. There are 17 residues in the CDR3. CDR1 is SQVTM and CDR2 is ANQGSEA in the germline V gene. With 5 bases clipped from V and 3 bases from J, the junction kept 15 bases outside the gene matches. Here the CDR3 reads CSVLRWGTGSATDTQYF. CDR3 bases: TGCAGCGTTCTAAGGTGGGGGACAGGGAGCGCTACAGATACGCAGTATTTT.

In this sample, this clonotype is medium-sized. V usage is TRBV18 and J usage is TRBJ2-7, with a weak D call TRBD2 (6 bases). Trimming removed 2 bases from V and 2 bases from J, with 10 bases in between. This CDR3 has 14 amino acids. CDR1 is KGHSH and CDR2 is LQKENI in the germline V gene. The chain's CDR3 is CASSPTKRAYEQYF. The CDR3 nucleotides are TGTGCCAGCTCACCAACGAAGCGGGCCTACGAGCAGTACTTC. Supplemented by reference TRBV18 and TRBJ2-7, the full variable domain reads NAGVMQNPRHLVRRRGQEARLRCSPMKGHSHVYWYRQLPEEGLKFMVYLQKENIIDESGMPKERFSAEFPKEGPSILRIQQVVRGDSAAYFCASSPTKRAYEQYFGPGTRLTVT.

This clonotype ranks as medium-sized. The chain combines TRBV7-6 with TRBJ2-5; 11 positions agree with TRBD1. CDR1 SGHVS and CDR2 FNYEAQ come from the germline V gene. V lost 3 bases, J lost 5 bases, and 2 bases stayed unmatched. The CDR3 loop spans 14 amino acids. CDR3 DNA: TGTGCCAGCAGCTTCCGGGACAGGGGGGAGACCCAGTACTTC. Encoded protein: CASSFRDRGETQYF.

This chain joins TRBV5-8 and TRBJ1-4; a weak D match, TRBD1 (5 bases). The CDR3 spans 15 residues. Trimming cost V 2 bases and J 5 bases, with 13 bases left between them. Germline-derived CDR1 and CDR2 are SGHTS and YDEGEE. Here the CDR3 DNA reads TGTGCCAGCAGCTTATACAGGACAAGAAATGAAAAACTGTTTTTT. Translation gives CASSLYRTRNEKLFF.

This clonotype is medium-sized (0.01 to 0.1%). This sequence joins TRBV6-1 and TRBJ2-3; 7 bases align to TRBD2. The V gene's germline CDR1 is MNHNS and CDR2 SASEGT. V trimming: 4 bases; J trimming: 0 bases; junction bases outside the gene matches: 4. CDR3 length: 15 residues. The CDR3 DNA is TGTGCCAGCAGTGCCCCTAGCGGAAGCACAGATACGCAGTATTTT. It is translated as CASSAPSGSTDTQYF.

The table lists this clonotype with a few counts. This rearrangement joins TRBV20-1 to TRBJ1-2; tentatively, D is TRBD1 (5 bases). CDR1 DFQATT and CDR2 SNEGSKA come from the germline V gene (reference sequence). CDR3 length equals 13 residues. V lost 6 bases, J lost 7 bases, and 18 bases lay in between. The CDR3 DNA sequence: TGCAGTGCCGTGGCGGGGCGTTCTGGTGGCTACACCTTC. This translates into CSAVAGRSGGYTF.

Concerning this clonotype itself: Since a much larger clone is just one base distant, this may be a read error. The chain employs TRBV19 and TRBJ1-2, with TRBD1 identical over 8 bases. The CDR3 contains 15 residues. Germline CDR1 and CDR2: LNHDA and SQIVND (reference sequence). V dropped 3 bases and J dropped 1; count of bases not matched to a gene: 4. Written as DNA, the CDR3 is TGTGCCAGTAGTATTAGGACAGGGCTTAACTATGGCTACACCTTC. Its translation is CASSIRTGLNYGYTF.